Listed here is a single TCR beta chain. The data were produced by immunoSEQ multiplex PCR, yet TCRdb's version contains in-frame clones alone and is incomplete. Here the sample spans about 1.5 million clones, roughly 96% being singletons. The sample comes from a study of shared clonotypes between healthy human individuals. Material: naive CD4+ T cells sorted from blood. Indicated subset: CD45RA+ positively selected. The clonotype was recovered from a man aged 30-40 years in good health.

CDR3 protein: CASSSLAGGLNEQFF. The CDR3 coding sequence is TGTGCCAGCAGCTCGTTAGCGGGAGGGCTCAATGAGCAGTTCTTC. The chain has TRBV7-9 and TRBJ2-1; 11 nucleotides match TRBD2. Germline CDR1 SEHNR, CDR2 FQNEAQ (reference sequence). With V trimmed by 4 bases and J by 6 bases, 5 bases remained unmatched. CDR3 length: 15 residues.